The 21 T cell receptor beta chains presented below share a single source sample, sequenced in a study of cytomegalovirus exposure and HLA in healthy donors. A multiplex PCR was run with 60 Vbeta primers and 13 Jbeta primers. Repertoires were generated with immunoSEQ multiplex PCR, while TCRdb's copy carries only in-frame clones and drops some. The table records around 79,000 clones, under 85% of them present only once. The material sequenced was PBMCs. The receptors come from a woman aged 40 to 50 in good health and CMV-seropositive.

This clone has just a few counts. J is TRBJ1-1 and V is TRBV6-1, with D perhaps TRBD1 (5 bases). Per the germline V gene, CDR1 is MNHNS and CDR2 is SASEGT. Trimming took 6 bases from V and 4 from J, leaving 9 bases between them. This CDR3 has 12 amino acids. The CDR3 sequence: CASRQGITEAFF. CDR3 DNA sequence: TGTGCCAGCAGGCAGGGCATCACTGAAGCTTTCTTT.

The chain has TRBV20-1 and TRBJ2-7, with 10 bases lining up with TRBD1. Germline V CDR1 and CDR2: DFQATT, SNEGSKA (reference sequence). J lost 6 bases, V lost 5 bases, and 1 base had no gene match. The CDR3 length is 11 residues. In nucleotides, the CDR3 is TGCAGTGCTGACAGGGGGCGCGAGCAGTACTTC. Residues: CSADRGREQYF.

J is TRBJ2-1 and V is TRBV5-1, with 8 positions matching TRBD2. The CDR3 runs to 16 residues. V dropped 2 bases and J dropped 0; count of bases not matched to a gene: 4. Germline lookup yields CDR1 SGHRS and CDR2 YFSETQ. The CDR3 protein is CASSFAGGDSYNEQFF. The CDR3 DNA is TGCGCCAGCAGCTTCGCGGGAGGCGACTCCTACAATGAGCAGTTCTTC.

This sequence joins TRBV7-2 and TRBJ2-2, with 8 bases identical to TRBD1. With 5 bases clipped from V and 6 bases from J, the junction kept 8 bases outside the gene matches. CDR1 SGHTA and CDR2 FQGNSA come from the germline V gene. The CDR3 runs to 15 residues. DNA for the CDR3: TGTGCCAGCAGCCCTCAGGGGGCACTTGCCGGGGAGCTGTTTTTT. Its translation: CASSPQGALAGELFF.

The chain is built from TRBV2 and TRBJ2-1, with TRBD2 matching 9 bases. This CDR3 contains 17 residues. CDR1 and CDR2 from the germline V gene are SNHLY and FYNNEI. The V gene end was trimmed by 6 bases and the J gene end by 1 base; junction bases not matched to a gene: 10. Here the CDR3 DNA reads TGTGCCAGCAGGGGGGGACTCCTAGCGGGATCCTACAATGAGCAGTTCTTC. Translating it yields CASRGGLLAGSYNEQFF.

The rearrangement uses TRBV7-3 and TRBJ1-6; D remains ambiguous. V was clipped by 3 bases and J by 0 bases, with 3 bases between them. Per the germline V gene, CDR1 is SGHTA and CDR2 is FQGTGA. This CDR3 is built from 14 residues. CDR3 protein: CASSLSSYNSPLHF. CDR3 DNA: TGTGCCAGCAGCTTGAGCTCCTATAATTCACCCCTCCACTTT.

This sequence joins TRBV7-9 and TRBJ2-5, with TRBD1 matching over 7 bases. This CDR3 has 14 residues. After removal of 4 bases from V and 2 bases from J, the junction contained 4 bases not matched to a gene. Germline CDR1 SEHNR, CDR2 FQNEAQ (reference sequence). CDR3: CASSWDRSQETQYF. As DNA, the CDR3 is TGTGCCAGCAGCTGGGACAGATCTCAAGAGACCCAGTACTTC.

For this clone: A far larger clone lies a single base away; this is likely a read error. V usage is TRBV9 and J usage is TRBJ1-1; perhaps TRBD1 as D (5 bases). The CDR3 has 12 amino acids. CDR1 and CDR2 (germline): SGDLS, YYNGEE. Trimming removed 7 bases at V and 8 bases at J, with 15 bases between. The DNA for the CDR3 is TGTGCCAGCGCCTCAATAACAGGAGAAGCTTTCTTT. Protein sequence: CASASITGEAFF. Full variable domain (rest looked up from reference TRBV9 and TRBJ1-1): DSGVTQTPKHLITATGQRVTLRCSPRSGDLSVYWYQQSLDQGLQFLIQYYNGEERAKGNILERFSAQQFPDLHSELNLSSLELGDSALYFCASASITGEAFFGQGTRLTVV.

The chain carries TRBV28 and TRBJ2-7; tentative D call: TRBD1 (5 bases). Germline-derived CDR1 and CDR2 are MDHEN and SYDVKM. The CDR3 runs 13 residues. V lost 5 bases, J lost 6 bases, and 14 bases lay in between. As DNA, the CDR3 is TGTGCCAGCAGTCTACGGACACCCCGCGAGCAGTACTTC. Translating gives CASSLRTPREQYF. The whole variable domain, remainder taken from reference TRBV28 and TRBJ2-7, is DVKVTQSSRYLVKRTGEKVFLECVQDMDHENMFWYRQDPGLGLRLIYFSYDVKMKEKGDIPEGYSVSREKKERFSLILESASTNQTSMYLCASSLRTPREQYFGPGTRLTVT.

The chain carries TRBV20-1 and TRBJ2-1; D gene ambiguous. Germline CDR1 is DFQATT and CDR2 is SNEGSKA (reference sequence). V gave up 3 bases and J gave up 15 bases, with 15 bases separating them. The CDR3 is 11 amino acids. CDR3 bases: TGCAGTGCTAGCCCGCCCGAGGTGCCGTTCTTC. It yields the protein CSASPPEVPFF.

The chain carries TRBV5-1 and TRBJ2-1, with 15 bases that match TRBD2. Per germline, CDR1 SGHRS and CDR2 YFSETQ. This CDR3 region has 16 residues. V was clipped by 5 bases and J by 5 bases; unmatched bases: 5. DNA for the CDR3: TGCGCCAGCAGTGGGACTAGCGGGGGGCTCAACAATGAGCAGTTCTTC. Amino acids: CASSGTSGGLNNEQFF.

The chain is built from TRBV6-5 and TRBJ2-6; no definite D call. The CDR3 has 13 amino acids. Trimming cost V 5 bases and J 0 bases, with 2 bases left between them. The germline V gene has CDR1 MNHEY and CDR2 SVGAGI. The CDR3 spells CASSRSGANVLTF. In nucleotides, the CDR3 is TGTGCCAGCAGTCGCTCTGGGGCCAACGTCCTGACTTTC.

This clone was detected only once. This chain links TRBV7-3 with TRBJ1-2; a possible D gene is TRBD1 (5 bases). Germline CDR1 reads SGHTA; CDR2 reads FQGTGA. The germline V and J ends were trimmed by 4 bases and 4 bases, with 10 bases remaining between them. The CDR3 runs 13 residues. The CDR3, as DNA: TGTGCCAGCAGCTCCCGCGGGGGCTATGGCTACACCTTC. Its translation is CASSSRGGYGYTF.

CDR3 coding DNA: TGTGCCAGCACCCTCCCCACAGGGGGAAATTCACCCCTCCACTTT. Its translation is CASTLPTGGNSPLHF. The V call is TRBV6-6, the J call TRBJ1-6, with 8 nucleotides matching TRBD1. This CDR3 comprises 15 residues. J was trimmed by 7 bases and V by 7 bases; bases with no gene match: 9. In germline, CDR1 is MNHNY, CDR2 SVGAGI (reference sequence).

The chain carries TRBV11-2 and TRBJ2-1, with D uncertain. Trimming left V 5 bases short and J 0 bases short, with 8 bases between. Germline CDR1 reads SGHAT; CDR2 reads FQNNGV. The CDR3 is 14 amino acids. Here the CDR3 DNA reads TGTGCCAGCAGCGACAAATCCTCCTACAATGAGCAGTTCTTC. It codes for CASSDKSSYNEQFF. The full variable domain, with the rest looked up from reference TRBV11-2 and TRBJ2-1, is EAGVAQSPRYKIIEKRQSVAFWCNPISGHATLYWYQQILGQGPKLLIQFQNNGVVDDSQLPKDRFSAERLKGVDSTLKIQPAKLEDSAVYLCASSDKSSYNEQFFGPGTRLTVL.

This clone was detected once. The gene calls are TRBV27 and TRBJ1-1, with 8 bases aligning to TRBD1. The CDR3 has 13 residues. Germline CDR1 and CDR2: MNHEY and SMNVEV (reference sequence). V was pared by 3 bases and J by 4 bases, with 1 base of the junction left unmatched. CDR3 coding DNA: TGTGCCAGCAGTTTTACAGGGGGCACTGAAGCTTTCTTT. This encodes CASSFTGGTEAFF.

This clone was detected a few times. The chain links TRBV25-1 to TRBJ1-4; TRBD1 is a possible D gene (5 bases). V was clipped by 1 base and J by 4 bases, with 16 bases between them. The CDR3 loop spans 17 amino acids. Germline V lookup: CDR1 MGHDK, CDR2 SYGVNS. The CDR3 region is CASSESRGATNNEKLFF. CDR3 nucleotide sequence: TGTGCCAGCAGTGAATCACGTGGGGCCACCAATAATGAAAAACTGTTTTTT. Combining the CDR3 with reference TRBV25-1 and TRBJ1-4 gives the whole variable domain EADIYQTPRYLVIGTGKKITLECSQTMGHDKMYWYQQDPGMELHLIHYSYGVNSTEKGDLSSESTVSRIRTEHFPLTLESARPSHTSQYLCASSESRGATNNEKLFFGSGTQLSVL.

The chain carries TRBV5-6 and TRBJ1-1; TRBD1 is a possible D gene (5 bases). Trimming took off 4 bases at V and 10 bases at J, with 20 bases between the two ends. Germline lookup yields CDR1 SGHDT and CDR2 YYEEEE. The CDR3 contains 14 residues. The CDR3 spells CASSEENQGLGAFF. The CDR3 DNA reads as TGTGCCAGCAGCGAAGAGAATCAGGGCCTTGGAGCTTTCTTT.

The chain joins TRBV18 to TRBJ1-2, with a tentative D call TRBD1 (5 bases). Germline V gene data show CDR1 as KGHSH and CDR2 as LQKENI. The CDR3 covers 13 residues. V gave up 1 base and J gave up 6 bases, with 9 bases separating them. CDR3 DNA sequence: TGTGCCAGCTCACCACTAGTAGGGGATGGCTACACCTTC. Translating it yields CASSPLVGDGYTF. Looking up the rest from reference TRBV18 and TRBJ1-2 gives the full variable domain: NAGVMQNPRHLVRRRGQEARLRCSPMKGHSHVYWYRQLPEEGLKFMVYLQKENIIDESGMPKERFSAEFPKEGPSILRIQQVVRGDSAAYFCASSPLVGDGYTFGSGTRLTVV.

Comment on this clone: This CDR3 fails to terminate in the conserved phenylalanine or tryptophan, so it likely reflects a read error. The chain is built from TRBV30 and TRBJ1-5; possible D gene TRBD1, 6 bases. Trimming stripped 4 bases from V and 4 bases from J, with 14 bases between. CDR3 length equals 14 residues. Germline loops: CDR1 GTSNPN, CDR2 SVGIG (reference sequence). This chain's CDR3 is CAWNTGTLNQPQHV. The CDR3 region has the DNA TGTGCCTGGAATACCGGGACACTTAATCAGCCCCAGCATGTT.

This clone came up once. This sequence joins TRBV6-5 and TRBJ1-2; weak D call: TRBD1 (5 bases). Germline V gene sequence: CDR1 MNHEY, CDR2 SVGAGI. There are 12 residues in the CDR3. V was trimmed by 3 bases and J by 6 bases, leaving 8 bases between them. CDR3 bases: TGTGCCAGCAGTTATGGGGGGAATGGCTACACCTTC. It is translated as CASSYGGNGYTF.